The 9 T cell receptor beta chains given below trace back to one sample, sequenced in a study of blood T cell repertoires in COVID-19. TCRdb keeps only in-frame clones here, not all; method: immunoSEQ multiplex PCR. Of fewer than 350,000 clones listed, 87% are singletons. Input material: PBMCs or T cells enriched from blood (not recorded which). The receptors originated from a woman between 40 and 55 years old who had recovered from COVID-19.

The CDR3 nucleotides read TGCGCCAGCAGCTTGGGCGGTAGCGGGACCCAAGAGACCCAGTACTTC. Translating it yields CASSLGGSGTQETQYF. This rearrangement joins TRBV5-1 to TRBJ2-5, with 8 positions matching TRBD2. CDR3 length equals 16 residues. V shed 0 bases and J 1 base; nucleotides not matched to a gene: 5. In germline, CDR1 is SGHRS, CDR2 YFSETQ.

The V and J genes are TRBV7-2 and TRBJ2-7; no clear D gene. The V and J ends lost 1 base and 3 bases respectively, with 10 bases between them. Germline V gene sequence: CDR1 SGHTA, CDR2 FQGNSA. The CDR3 covers 14 residues. CDR3 sequence reads: CASSLVGGDYEQYF. In nucleotides, the CDR3 is TGTGCCAGCAGCTTAGTAGGCGGTGACTACGAGCAGTACTTC.

There are a few counts of this clone. The chain combines TRBV30 with TRBJ2-2; 8 bases are a match to TRBD2. V shed 0 bases and J 5 bases; nucleotides not matched to a gene: 11. The CDR3 covers 17 residues. CDR1 and CDR2 from the germline V gene are GTSNPN and SVGIG (reference sequence). The CDR3 region has the DNA TGTGCCTGGAGTGTACGACTGATAGCGGGACTAACCGGGGAGCTGTTTTTT. Translation gives CAWSVRLIAGLTGELFF.

The V gene is TRBV7-9, the J gene TRBJ2-5, with 7 bases matching TRBD2. Trimming took 5 bases from V and 0 from J; bases not matched to a gene: 12. The germline CDR1 and CDR2 sequences are SEHNR and FQNEAQ (reference sequence). The CDR3 consists of 17 residues. The CDR3 nucleotides read TGTGCCAGCAGCCGGGGGGTCGGGGGAACCCACCAAGAGACCCAGTACTTC. Amino acids: CASSRGVGGTHQETQYF. Complete variable domain (other parts from reference TRBV7-9 and TRBJ2-5): DTGVSQNPRHKITKRGQNVTFRCDPISEHNRLYWYRQTLGQGPEFLTYFQNEAQLEKSRLLSDRFSAERPKGSFSTLEIQRTEQGDSAMYLCASSRGVGGTHQETQYFGPGTRLLVL.

The chain uses TRBV11-3 and TRBJ2-1, with 11 bases that match TRBD1. Trimming cost V 5 bases and J 6 bases; bases outside gene matches: 18. Germline values: CDR1 SGHNT, CDR2 YENEEA. The CDR3 is 19 amino acids. The CDR3, as DNA: TGTGCCAGCAGCCCCGGGACAGGGGGGATTTTTTCTACCCCCAATGAGCAGTTCTTC. It translates to CASSPGTGGIFSTPNEQFF. Full variable domain (remainder filled in from reference TRBV11-3 and TRBJ2-1): EAGVVQSPRYKIIEKKQPVAFWCNPISGHNTLYWYLQNLGQGPELLIRYENEEAVDDSQLPKDRFSAERLKGVDSTLKIQPAELGDSAVYLCASSPGTGGIFSTPNEQFFGPGTRLTVL.

The rearrangement links TRBV28 to TRBJ1-3; the D gene is possibly TRBD1 (6 bases). V lost 7 bases and J 3 bases, leaving 19 bases between the germline ends. The germline CDR1 and CDR2 sequences are MDHEN and SYDVKM. This CDR3 comprises 16 residues. The CDR3 spells CASTPQGVRFGNTIYF. CDR3 DNA: TGTGCCAGCACCCCACAGGGCGTTAGATTTGGAAACACCATATATTTT.

The chain joins TRBV7-8 to TRBJ1-1, with D possibly TRBD1 on 6 matching bases. From germline, CDR1 is SGHVS and CDR2 FQNEAQ. V dropped 1 base and J dropped 1 base, with 7 bases sitting between them. There are 14 residues in the CDR3. Written as DNA, the CDR3 is TGTGCCAGCAGCTTAGGGACAGCGAACACTGAAGCTTTCTTT. Its translation is CASSLGTANTEAFF.

The V gene is TRBV30, the J gene TRBJ2-3; 10 bases line up with TRBD2. The length of the CDR3 is 18 residues. Losses at the gene ends were 0 bases for V and 4 bases for J; bases not matched to a gene: 13. The V gene's germline CDR1 is GTSNPN and CDR2 SVGIG (reference sequence). The CDR3 is CAWSVKASGSRQPDTQYF. The DNA of the CDR3 is TGTGCCTGGAGTGTTAAGGCTAGCGGGAGCCGGCAGCCAGATACGCAGTATTTT.

The chain employs TRBV27 and TRBJ2-5; 13 positions match TRBD2. Germline V gives CDR1 MNHEY, CDR2 SMNVEV (reference sequence). The CDR3 consists of 17 residues. J gave up 7 bases and V 5 bases, and 13 bases lay outside the gene matches. The CDR3: CASSGLAGASGAGTQYF. CDR3 nucleotides: TGTGCCAGCAGTGGACTAGCGGGAGCGTCGGGAGCTGGGACCCAGTACTTC.